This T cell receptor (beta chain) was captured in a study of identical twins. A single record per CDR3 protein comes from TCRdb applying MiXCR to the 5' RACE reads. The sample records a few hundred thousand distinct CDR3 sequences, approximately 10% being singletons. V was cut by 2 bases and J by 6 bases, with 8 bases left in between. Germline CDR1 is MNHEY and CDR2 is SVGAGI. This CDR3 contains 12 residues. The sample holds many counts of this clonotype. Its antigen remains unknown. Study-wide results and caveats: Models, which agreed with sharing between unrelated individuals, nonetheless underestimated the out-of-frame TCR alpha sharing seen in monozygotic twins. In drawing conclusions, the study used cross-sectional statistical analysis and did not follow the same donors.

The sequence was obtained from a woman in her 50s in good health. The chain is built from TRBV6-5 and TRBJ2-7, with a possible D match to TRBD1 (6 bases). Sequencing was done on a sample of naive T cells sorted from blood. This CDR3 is CASSYQGFEQYF. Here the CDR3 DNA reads TGTGCCAGCAGTTACCAGGGGTTCGAGCAGTACTTC.